Listed below are T cell receptor beta chains from one sample, sequenced in a study of blood T cell repertoires in COVID-19. Method: immunoSEQ multiplex PCR; TCRdb's copy keeps in-frame clones and lacks some. The top ten clones hold less than 4% of a sample with about 220,000 clones, around 82% of them seen once. Sequenced sample: peripheral blood. The source of these receptors is a woman aged 80 or over with acute or convalescent COVID-19. Both conserved end residues are part of each CDR3. The order of the fields is clone size, D gene, V gene, J gene, CDR3 protein, CDR3 DNA. The D gene is left open where the match is weak. Some rows have no size entry. The others give once, few or many, or a class for an expanded clone.

clone_size: -
d_call: -
v_call: TRBV5-7
j_call: TRBJ2-1
cdr3_aa: CASSLDHREEQFF
cdr3_nt: TGTGCCAGCAGCTTGGATCACAGGGAAGAGCAGTTCTTC

clone_size: -
d_call: -
v_call: TRBV29-1
j_call: TRBJ1-1
cdr3_aa: CSVRGATEAFF
cdr3_nt: TGCAGCGTTCGGGGGGCGACCGAAGCTTTCTTT

clone_size: -
d_call: TRBD1
v_call: TRBV6-6
j_call: TRBJ1-2
cdr3_aa: CASRTGEYGYTF
cdr3_nt: TGTGCCAGCAGGACAGGGGAATATGGCTACACCTTC

clone_size: few
d_call: TRBD1
v_call: TRBV27
j_call: TRBJ1-1
cdr3_aa: CASSYLGQGAAEAFF
cdr3_nt: TGTGCCAGCAGTTACCTCGGACAGGGGGCAGCTGAAGCTTTCTTT

clone_size: -
d_call: TRBD1
v_call: TRBV2
j_call: TRBJ2-3
cdr3_aa: CASTTGGPQYF
cdr3_nt: TGTGCCAGCACCACAGGGGGGCCGCAGTATTTT

clone_size: -
d_call: -
v_call: TRBV19
j_call: TRBJ1-2
cdr3_aa: CASSTSGGAGAGYTF
cdr3_nt: TGTGCCAGTAGTACCTCCGGGGGGGCCGGAGCGGGCTACACCTTC

clone_size: -
d_call: TRBD1
v_call: TRBV27
j_call: TRBJ1-5
cdr3_aa: CASRETAGQGALSNQPQHF
cdr3_nt: TGTGCCAGCAGGGAAACGGCGGGACAGGGGGCACTTAGCAATCAGCCCCAGCATTTT

clone_size: -
d_call: TRBD1
v_call: TRBV11-3
j_call: TRBJ1-6
cdr3_aa: CASSYLTGSSPLHF
cdr3_nt: TGTGCCAGCAGCTATTTGACAGGGAGTTCACCCCTCCACTTT

clone_size: once
d_call: -
v_call: TRBV3-1/TRBV3-2
j_call: TRBJ1-3
cdr3_aa: CASSQGGNSGNTIYF
cdr3_nt: TGTGCCAGCAGCCAAGGAGGGAACTCTGGAAACACCATATATTTT

clone_size: once
d_call: TRBD2
v_call: TRBV5-1
j_call: TRBJ2-1
cdr3_aa: CASSLALGGGEGNEQFF
cdr3_nt: TGCGCCAGCAGCTTGGCCCTCGGGGGGGGCGAGGGGAATGAGCAGTTCTTC

clone_size: -
d_call: -
v_call: TRBV19
j_call: TRBJ1-6
cdr3_aa: CASSHYNSPLHF
cdr3_nt: TGTGCCAGTAGTCATTATAATTCACCCCTCCACTTT

clone_size: -
d_call: TRBD2
v_call: TRBV7-8
j_call: TRBJ2-7
cdr3_aa: CASSPRPVSGGAYEQYF
cdr3_nt: TGTGCCAGCAGCCCCCGCCCGGTTAGCGGGGGGGCCTACGAGCAGTACTTC

clone_size: -
d_call: -
v_call: TRBV7-2
j_call: TRBJ1-5
cdr3_aa: CASSLKQGGTLSNQPQHF
cdr3_nt: TGTGCCAGCAGCTTAAAACAGGGAGGGACCCTTAGCAATCAGCCCCAGCATTTT

clone_size: -
d_call: TRBD2
v_call: TRBV11-3
j_call: TRBJ2-3
cdr3_aa: CASSVGLAGGDTQYF
cdr3_nt: TGTGCCAGCAGCGTCGGACTAGCGGGGGGGGATACGCAGTATTTT

clone_size: -
d_call: -
v_call: TRBV7-2
j_call: TRBJ2-2
cdr3_aa: CASSFKNTGELFF
cdr3_nt: TGTGCCAGCAGCTTCAAGAACACCGGGGAGCTGTTTTTT

clone_size: -
d_call: -
v_call: TRBV7-6
j_call: TRBJ2-5
cdr3_aa: CASSQAGTFLLGETQYF
cdr3_nt: TGTGCCAGCAGCCAAGCCGGGACATTCCTCTTAGGGGAGACCCAGTACTTC

clone_size: few
d_call: TRBD1
v_call: TRBV29-1
j_call: TRBJ1-2
cdr3_aa: CSVAQGLDYGYTF
cdr3_nt: TGCAGCGTTGCACAGGGGCTGGACTATGGCTACACCTTC

clone_size: -
d_call: TRBD1
v_call: TRBV27
j_call: TRBJ1-5
cdr3_aa: CASTRTGQANQPQHF
cdr3_nt: TGTGCCAGCACCAGGACAGGGCAAGCCAATCAGCCCCAGCATTTT

clone_size: -
d_call: TRBD2
v_call: TRBV3-1/TRBV3-2
j_call: TRBJ2-2
cdr3_aa: CASSQGLAGGNTGELFF
cdr3_nt: TGTGCCAGCAGCCAAGGACTAGCGGGGGGTAACACCGGGGAGCTGTTTTTT

clone_size: -
d_call: TRBD2
v_call: TRBV7-9
j_call: TRBJ2-3
cdr3_aa: CASSLGTSGGSRDTQYF
cdr3_nt: TGTGCCAGCAGCTTAGGGACTAGCGGGGGGTCAAGGGATACGCAGTATTTT

clone_size: -
d_call: TRBD1
v_call: TRBV5-5
j_call: TRBJ1-5
cdr3_aa: CASSSTGVPNQPQHF
cdr3_nt: TGTGCCAGCAGCTCTACAGGGGTGCCCAATCAGCCCCAGCATTTT

clone_size: -
d_call: TRBD1
v_call: TRBV19
j_call: TRBJ1-6
cdr3_aa: CASSINSGQSSSYNSPLHF
cdr3_nt: TGTGCCAGTAGTATTAATTCGGGACAGTCGAGCTCCTATAATTCACCCCTCCACTTT

clone_size: -
d_call: TRBD2
v_call: TRBV15
j_call: TRBJ2-4
cdr3_aa: CATSRGGLAGDIQYF
cdr3_nt: TGTGCCACCAGCAGAGGCGGACTAGCTGGGGACATTCAGTACTTC

clone_size: -
d_call: TRBD2
v_call: TRBV23-1
j_call: TRBJ2-5
cdr3_aa: CASSHPIAGGQETQYF
cdr3_nt: TGCGCCAGCAGTCACCCCATAGCGGGGGGACAAGAGACCCAGTACTTC

clone_size: -
d_call: TRBD1
v_call: TRBV27
j_call: TRBJ1-5
cdr3_aa: CASNPGPGQGNQPQHF
cdr3_nt: TGTGCCAGCAACCCAGGCCCGGGACAGGGGAATCAGCCCCAGCATTTT

clone_size: -
d_call: TRBD2
v_call: TRBV3-1/TRBV3-2
j_call: TRBJ2-2
cdr3_aa: CASSHASGGVSGELFF
cdr3_nt: TGTGCCAGCAGCCATGCTAGCGGGGGAGTTAGTGGGGAGCTGTTTTTT

clone_size: -
d_call: -
v_call: TRBV19
j_call: TRBJ1-1
cdr3_aa: CASMGGSWRNTEAFF
cdr3_nt: TGTGCCAGTATGGGGGGGAGCTGGAGAAACACTGAAGCTTTCTTT

clone_size: -
d_call: -
v_call: TRBV28
j_call: TRBJ1-3
cdr3_aa: CASTQGGVPSGNTIYF
cdr3_nt: TGTGCCAGCACCCAAGGCGGGGTCCCCTCTGGAAACACCATATATTTT

clone_size: few
d_call: TRBD2
v_call: TRBV7-2
j_call: TRBJ2-5
cdr3_aa: CASSLGGYQETQYF
cdr3_nt: TGTGCCAGCAGCTTGGGGGGGTACCAAGAGACCCAGTACTTC

clone_size: -
d_call: -
v_call: TRBV7-2
j_call: TRBJ2-5
cdr3_aa: CASSLYHARTGETQYF
cdr3_nt: TGTGCCAGCAGCTTATACCACGCTAGAACTGGAGAGACCCAGTACTTC

clone_size: -
d_call: -
v_call: TRBV5-1
j_call: TRBJ1-5
cdr3_aa: CASSFGGDNQPQHF
cdr3_nt: TGCGCCAGCAGCTTTGGCGGGGACAATCAGCCCCAGCATTTT

clone_size: few
d_call: -
v_call: TRBV7-2
j_call: TRBJ1-1
cdr3_aa: CASSLLPEGPEAFF
cdr3_nt: TGTGCCAGCAGCTTACTACCGGAGGGGCCTGAAGCTTTCTTT

clone_size: -
d_call: TRBD1
v_call: TRBV4-3
j_call: TRBJ1-2
cdr3_aa: CASSQVLSQGAQGIRGYTF
cdr3_nt: TGCGCCAGCAGCCAAGTTTTGAGTCAGGGGGCGCAGGGGATTCGTGGCTACACCTTC

clone_size: few
d_call: TRBD1
v_call: TRBV28
j_call: TRBJ1-6
cdr3_aa: CASTSQGNSYNSPLHF
cdr3_nt: TGTGCCAGCACCTCACAGGGGAACTCCTATAATTCACCCCTCCACTTT

clone_size: -
d_call: TRBD1
v_call: TRBV4-2
j_call: TRBJ2-2
cdr3_aa: CASSHGQVANTGELFF
cdr3_nt: TGTGCCAGCAGCCACGGACAGGTCGCGAACACCGGGGAGCTGTTTTTT

clone_size: -
d_call: -
v_call: TRBV9
j_call: TRBJ1-4
cdr3_aa: CASSAGHLNEKLFF
cdr3_nt: TGTGCCAGCAGCGCAGGGCACCTTAATGAAAAACTGTTTTTT

clone_size: -
d_call: TRBD1
v_call: TRBV19
j_call: TRBJ2-6
cdr3_aa: CASNTGVAGANVLTF
cdr3_nt: TGTGCCAGTAACACAGGGGTAGCGGGGGCCAACGTCCTGACTTTC

clone_size: -
d_call: TRBD1
v_call: TRBV6-5
j_call: TRBJ2-1
cdr3_aa: CASSSDRGIYNEQFF
cdr3_nt: TGTGCCAGCAGTTCGGACAGGGGGATCTACAATGAGCAGTTCTTC